A single sample is the source of the 29 T cell receptor beta chains below, sequenced in a study of T cells in women clearing cervical HPV infection. Assay: immunoSEQ multiplex PCR; the TCRdb copy retains only in-frame clones and omits some. The sample totals roughly 15,000 clones. The sequenced sample consisted of blood buffy coat. These receptors were collected from a woman aged 18 to 75 with a cervical HPV16 infection that either progressed to CIN3+ or cleared (not recorded which).

A remark on this clone: The read gets to within 3 residues of the CDR3 end, and the germline J gene fills in the rest. This sequence joins TRBV4-1 and TRBJ2-5, with 7 positions matching TRBD1. This CDR3 is built from 14 residues. With V trimmed by 4 bases and J by 3 bases, 5 bases remained unmatched. The germline V gene has CDR1 MGHRA and CDR2 YSYEKL. CDR3 loop: CASSRDRSEETQYF. CDR3 DNA, as far as it was read: TGCGCCAGCAGCCGGGACAGATCGGAAGAGACC.

Details on this clone: The CDR3 is cut off 3 residues early in the read; its end comes from the germline J gene. The rearrangement joins TRBV7-6 to TRBJ1-2, with 10 positions matching TRBD1. CDR1 SGHVS and CDR2 FNYEAQ come from the germline V gene. CDR3 size: 14 residues. Incomplete CDR3 DNA: TGTGCCAGCAGCATCGGACAGGGGGTGGGAGGC. This sequence encodes CASSIGQGVGG. The whole CDR3 reads CASSIGQGVGGYTF.

In the case of this clone: With the read ending 3 residues before the CDR3 end, the germline J gene is used to fill in that end. The rearrangement links TRBV19 to TRBJ1-5, with a tentative D call TRBD1 (5 bases). CDR3 size: 16 residues. V was pared by 5 bases and J by 0 bases, with 14 bases between. Germline CDR1 LNHDA, CDR2 SQIVND (reference sequence). The covered CDR3 bases are TGTGCCAGTAGTTTCGGGGGGACTTTTAGCAATCAGCCC. Residues: CASSFGGTFSNQP. The whole CDR3 sequence reads CASSFGGTFSNQPQHF.

About this clone: Read coverage stops 3 residues before the CDR3 terminus; the germline J gene supplies the remainder. The chain links TRBV20-1 to TRBJ2-4; 15 nucleotides agree with TRBD2. Germline V gives CDR1 DFQATT, CDR2 SNEGSKA (reference sequence). V lost 0 bases, J lost 8 bases, and 14 bases stayed unmatched. This CDR3 region has 19 residues. This CDR3 is CSARDAGHPRTSGRDIQYF. The CDR3 bases that were read are TGCAGTGCTAGAGATGCGGGGCACCCAAGGACTAGCGGGAGGGACATT.

Comments on this clone: The read terminates 3 residues before the CDR3 end, so the remaining end is supplied by the germline J gene. This chain uses TRBV19 with TRBJ2-1; 8 bases are a match to TRBD1. Germline trimming cut 1 base from V and 0 bases from J; bases unmatched to any gene: 5. Germline lookup yields CDR1 LNHDA and CDR2 SQIVND (reference sequence). The CDR3 loop spans 17 amino acids. CDR3 protein: CASSIGDRQSSYNEQFF. The sequenced part of the CDR3 DNA is TGTGCCAGTAGTATAGGGGACAGGCAGAGCTCCTACAATGAG.

Concerning this clone itself: The read ends 3 residues shy of where the CDR3 ends; the end is completed using the germline J gene. V is TRBV5-1 and J is TRBJ1-1; D not resolved. The CDR3 is 12 residues long. Trimming removed 1 base from V and 7 bases from J, with 8 bases in between. Looked up from germline, CDR1 is SGHRS and CDR2 is YFSETQ. The CDR3 sequence is CASSLQEGEAFF. CDR3 bases read: TGCGCCAGCAGCTTGCAAGAGGGTGAA.

On this clone itself: The read ends 3 residues early relative to the CDR3; the germline J gene fills the gap. The chain recombines TRBV19 with TRBJ2-6; D might be TRBD1 (7 bases). Trimming left V 3 bases short and J 0 bases short, with 12 bases between. Per the germline V gene, CDR1 is LNHDA and CDR2 is SQIVND (reference sequence). There are 17 residues in the CDR3. The CDR3 region is CASSIQGGSSGANVLTF. CDR3 bases read: TGTGCCAGTAGTATTCAGGGGGGAAGCTCTGGGGCCAACGTC. The whole variable domain, filled in from reference TRBV19 and TRBJ2-6, reads DGGITQSPKYLFRKEGQNVTLSCEQNLNHDAMYWYRQDPGQGLRLIYYSQIVNDFQKGDIAEGYSVSREKKESFPLTVTSAQKNPTAFYLCASSIQGGSSGANVLTFGAGSRLTVL.

A note on this clone: The read finishes 3 residues shy of the CDR3 end, and the germline J gene is used to complete it. This chain uses TRBV27 with TRBJ2-2; D may match TRBD1 or TRBD2 (7 bases each). This CDR3 region has 16 residues. In germline, CDR1 is MNHEY, CDR2 SMNVEV (reference sequence). V gave up 10 bases and J gave up 4 bases, with 22 bases separating them. The covered CDR3 bases are TGTGCCATCTCGACAGGGAGGGCGGTGGGCACCGGGGAG. It codes for CAISTGRAVGTGE. In full, the CDR3 is CAISTGRAVGTGELFF.

As to this clone: The read falls 3 residues short of the CDR3 end, and the missing part is taken from the germline J gene. V and J are TRBV13 and TRBJ2-5, with D perhaps matching TRBD2 (6 bases). CDR3 size: 15 residues. The V end was cut by 0 bases, the J end by 5 bases, with 13 bases between. Germline CDR1 PRHDT, CDR2 FYEKMQ (reference sequence). The CDR3 protein is CASSLGAGSLETQYF. The CDR3 bases that were read are TGTGCCAGCAGCTTAGGCGCGGGATCTTTGGAGACC. Filled out from reference TRBV13 and TRBJ2-5, the complete variable domain reads AAGVIQSPRHLIKEKRETATLKCYPIPRHDTVYWYQQGPGQDPQFLISFYEKMQSDKGSIPDRFSAQQFSDYHSELNMSSLELGDSALYFCASSLGAGSLETQYFGPGTRLLVL.

A word on this clone: The read gets to within 3 residues of the CDR3 end, and the germline J gene fills in the rest. The chain recombines TRBV29-1 with TRBJ2-3; D unresolved. The CDR3 is 12 amino acids. Trimming pared 4 bases from V and 6 bases from J, leaving 11 bases between. Germline CDR1 is SQVTM and CDR2 is ANQGSEA. The covered CDR3 bases are TGCAGCGTTGCAAGGGCGAGGGATACG. Translation: CSVARARDT. In full, the CDR3 reads CSVARARDTQYF.

A remark on this clone: The read ends 3 residues early relative to the CDR3; the germline J gene fills the gap. The chain uses TRBV30 and TRBJ1-2; 7 nucleotides match TRBD1. This CDR3 is built from 13 residues. Per the germline V gene, CDR1 is GTSNPN and CDR2 is SVGIG (reference sequence). V dropped 4 bases and J dropped 6; count of bases not matched to a gene: 8. The CDR3 sequence: CAWTNRGWNGYTF. The part of the CDR3 DNA that was read is TGTGCCTGGACCAACAGGGGTTGGAATGGC. The full variable domain, its missing parts supplied by reference TRBV30 and TRBJ1-2, is SQTIHQWPATLVQPVGSPLSLECTVEGTSNPNLYWYRQAAGRGLQLLFYSVGIGQISSEVPQNLSASRPQDRQFILSSKKLLLSDSGFYLCAWTNRGWNGYTFGSGTRLTVV.

About this clone: Read data end 3 residues before the CDR3 end; the end is taken from the germline J gene. The V and J genes are TRBV19 and TRBJ1-2; TRBD1 aligns across 10 bases. Germline assignment: CDR1 LNHDA and CDR2 SQIVND (reference sequence). The CDR3 has 16 residues. V lost 3 bases, J lost 3 bases, and 7 bases stayed unmatched. The chain's CDR3 is CASSMDRGYDYYGYTF. The CDR3 DNA, read in part, is TGTGCCAGTAGTATGGACAGGGGGTACGACTACTATGGC.

To note about this clone: With the read ending 3 residues before the CDR3 end, the germline J gene is used to fill in that end. This chain uses TRBV2 with TRBJ2-7; D perhaps matches TRBD1 (7 bases). Between the trimmed V and J ends, which lost 6 bases and 6 bases, there was a span of 18 bases. The germline V gene has CDR1 SNHLY and CDR2 FYNNEI. The CDR3 is 14 residues long. The chain's CDR3 is CASREGAQGLEQYF. Partial CDR3 DNA: TGTGCCAGCAGGGAGGGGGCCCAGGGGCTCGAG.

Remarks on this clone: Coverage ceases 3 residues before the CDR3 finishes, and the germline J gene fills in the end. The sample contains more than one DNA sequence encoding this CDR3. The chain joins TRBV20-1 to TRBJ1-2, with a tentative D call TRBD1 (6 bases). The CDR3 runs to 17 residues. V lost 6 bases and J 1 base, leaving 24 bases between the germline ends. In germline, CDR1 is DFQATT, CDR2 SNEGSKA (reference sequence). This chain's CDR3 is CSASQTAQGSSNYGYTF. CDR3 bases read: TGCAGTGCCAGTCAGACCGCACAGGGATCGAGTAACTATGGC.

On this clone itself: The sequenced fragment ends 3 residues before the CDR3 boundary, so the rest is inferred from the germline J gene. V is TRBV29-1 and J is TRBJ1-4, with D perhaps matching TRBD1 (5 bases). Per germline, CDR1 SQVTM and CDR2 ANQGSEA. Trimming took 6 bases from V and 8 from J, leaving 19 bases between them. This CDR3 is 14 amino acids long. The CDR3 spells CSVLLGGAGEKLFF. Partial CDR3 DNA: TGCAGCGTCCTCTTGGGAGGGGCTGGGGAAAAA.

Concerning this clone itself: Read data end 3 residues before the CDR3 end; the end is taken from the germline J gene. The gene calls are TRBV10-3 and TRBJ2-2; the D gene is possibly TRBD2 (6 bases). The CDR3 loop spans 16 amino acids. The V gene's germline CDR1 is ENHRY and CDR2 SYGVKD. Trimming stripped 3 bases from V and 5 bases from J, with 16 bases between. Here the CDR3 reads CAISDSGTRPTGELFF. Partial CDR3 DNA: TGTGCCATCAGTGATTCAGGGACTCGTCCTACCGGGGAG.

A note on this clone: The read ends 3 residues before the CDR3 terminus; that terminus is restored from the germline J gene. The chain has TRBV7-8 and TRBJ1-4, with 8 bases that match TRBD1. V lost 6 bases and J lost 3; bases outside the gene matches: 12. The CDR3 spans 17 residues. Germline CDR1 and CDR2: SGHVS and FQNEAQ. The sequenced CDR3 bases are TGTGCCAGCAGACAGGGGGGGCTGTCCCAGGCTAATGAAAAA. Translation: CASRQGGLSQANEK. The whole CDR3 is CASRQGGLSQANEKLFF.

A word on this clone: The CDR3 goes on 3 residues after the read ends, and that part is filled in from the germline J gene. The chain links TRBV10-2 to TRBJ1-5; D might be TRBD1 (6 bases). Germline CDR1 reads WSHSY; CDR2 reads SAAADI. The CDR3 is made up of 15 amino acids. Deletions cut 2 bases from V and 3 bases from J, with 11 bases between. CDR3 DNA, as far as it was read: TGCGCCAGCAGTGAGCACAGGGAGAACAATCAGCCC. Translated: CASSEHRENNQP. The whole CDR3 is CASSEHRENNQPQHF.

Concerning this clone itself: The observed sequence ends 3 residues before the CDR3 terminus, with the missing tail filled in from the germline J gene. The V call is TRBV7-8, the J call TRBJ2-7; the D is unclear. CDR1 and CDR2 (germline): SGHVS, FQNEAQ. Trimming pared 1 base from V and 4 bases from J, leaving 11 bases between. The CDR3 spans 14 residues. The CDR3 bases that were read are TGTGCCAGCAGCTTAGTCTACAGTGGGTACGAG. Protein sequence: CASSLVYSGYE. The CDR3 reads in full as CASSLVYSGYEQYF.

Points on this clone: The missing CDR3 end, 3 residues past where the read stops, is filled in from the germline J gene. The chain is built from TRBV28 and TRBJ2-3, with 9 bases identical to TRBD2. The CDR3 has 14 residues. Germline CDR1 is MDHEN and CDR2 is SYDVKM. Unmatched junction bases numbered 7, after V lost 5 bases and J lost 7 bases. The CDR3 reads CASSSGRITYTQYF. The CDR3 bases that were read are TGTGCCAGCAGTAGCGGGAGGATCACCTATACG.

CDR3 DNA, as far as it was read: TGCGCCAGCCGGAACAGCAAGAATCAGCCC. Encoded protein: CASRNSKNQP. The entire CDR3 protein reads CASRNSKNQPQHF. The chain recombines TRBV10-2 with TRBJ1-5; D ambiguous. The read ends 3 residues early relative to the CDR3; the germline J gene fills the gap. In germline, CDR1 is WSHSY, CDR2 SAAADI. V gave up 8 bases and J gave up 4 bases, with 12 bases separating them. CDR3 length equals 13 residues.

As concerns this clone: The read finishes 3 residues shy of the CDR3 end, and the germline J gene is used to complete it. The chain is built from TRBV9 and TRBJ2-3; perhaps TRBD1 as D (6 bases). CDR1 SGDLS and CDR2 YYNGEE come from the germline V gene. CDR3 length: 15 residues. V was cut by 1 base and J by 4 bases, with 13 bases left in between. CDR3 protein: CASSVRGHSPDTQYF. The sequenced part of the CDR3 DNA is TGTGCCAGCAGCGTAAGGGGACACTCGCCAGATACG.

As to this clone: The read terminates 3 residues before the CDR3 end, so the remaining end is supplied by the germline J gene. This chain uses TRBV4-1 with TRBJ1-1; 8 bases agree with TRBD1. The junction had 11 bases not matched to a gene; V was cut back by 3 bases and J by 5 bases. Per the germline V gene, CDR1 is MGHRA and CDR2 is YSYEKL. The CDR3 covers 16 residues. The CDR3 DNA, read in part, is TGCGCCAGCAGCCACAACCCCAGGACAGGGCGAACTGAA. It is translated as CASSHNPRTGRTE. The complete CDR3 protein is CASSHNPRTGRTEAFF.

Regarding this clone: The read comes to an end 3 residues before the CDR3 does, leaving the germline J gene to fill in the end. The chain employs TRBV19 and TRBJ2-2; 7 nucleotides align to TRBD2. This CDR3 contains 15 residues. From germline, CDR1 is LNHDA and CDR2 SQIVND (reference sequence). V shed 5 bases, J shed 3 bases, and the junction held 6 bases outside the gene matches. The chain's CDR3 is CASSFGTMYTGELFF. The sequenced CDR3 bases are TGTGCCAGTAGTTTCGGGACTATGTACACCGGGGAG.

This chain's CDR3 is CASKKSGTSNNEQFF. CDR3 bases read: TGTGCCAGCAAGAAGAGTGGGACTAGCAATAATGAG. V usage is TRBV5-4 and J usage is TRBJ2-1, with TRBD2 matching over 9 bases. The CDR3 is cut off 3 residues early in the read; its end comes from the germline J gene. The CDR3 spans 15 residues. V shed 6 bases and J 7 bases; nucleotides not matched to a gene: 11. The V gene's germline CDR1 is SGHNT and CDR2 YYREEE (reference sequence).

A note on this clone: The read gets to within 3 residues of the CDR3 end, and the germline J gene fills in the rest. The chain combines TRBV30 with TRBJ1-1, with D perhaps matching TRBD1 (5 bases). CDR3 size: 14 residues. CDR1 and CDR2 from the germline V gene are GTSNPN and SVGIG (reference sequence). V dropped 0 bases and J dropped 6 bases, with 14 bases sitting between them. Partial CDR3 DNA: TGTGCCTGGAGTGTACTTGCAGGGTTGCCTGAA. This encodes CAWSVLAGLPE. The whole CDR3 protein is CAWSVLAGLPEAFF.

Points on this clone: The CDR3 end lies 3 residues beyond the end of the read and is filled in from the germline J gene. J is TRBJ2-4 and V is TRBV5-4; 7 bases line up with TRBD1. This CDR3 comprises 14 residues. Germline assignment: CDR1 SGHNT and CDR2 YYREEE (reference sequence). Unmatched junction bases numbered 7, after V lost 4 bases and J lost 6 bases. The CDR3 bases that were read are TGTGCCAGCAGCCCGACAGGGTATGGAAACATT. Its translation: CASSPTGYGNI. The entire CDR3 reads CASSPTGYGNIQYF.

CDR3 DNA, as far as it was read: TGCAGTGCTAGAGAGGGGGGGTACGGA. Amino acids: CSAREGGYG. The complete CDR3 sequence is CSAREGGYGLFF. V is TRBV20-1 and J is TRBJ1-4; TRBD1 might be the D (5 bases). The read falls 3 residues short of the CDR3 end, and the missing part is taken from the germline J gene. This CDR3 region has 12 residues. CDR1 and CDR2 (germline): DFQATT, SNEGSKA (reference sequence).

Of note for this clone: The read falls 3 residues short of the CDR3 end, and the missing part is taken from the germline J gene. V and J are TRBV19 and TRBJ1-1, with D perhaps TRBD1 (6 bases). Germline CDR1 LNHDA, CDR2 SQIVND (reference sequence). The CDR3 contains 14 residues. The CDR3 protein is CASSRSGGRETAFF. Incomplete CDR3 DNA: TGTGCCAGTAGTAGGAGCGGGGGGCGGGAGACC.